Shown below are 27 T cell receptor beta chains from a single sample sequenced in a study of cytomegalovirus exposure and HLA in healthy donors. Primers included in the PCR were 60 Vbeta and 13 Jbeta primers. Sequenced by immunoSEQ multiplex PCR; TCRdb stores in-frame clones only, minus some. The sample has over 150,000 clones; roughly 80% are singletons. The sample was PBMCs. The receptors stem from a man aged 25 to 45 in good health and CMV-seropositive.

The V call is TRBV4-3, the J call TRBJ2-2, with a weak D call TRBD2 (7 bases). Trimming cost V 4 bases and J 7 bases, with 13 bases left between them. The germline V gene has CDR1 LGHNA and CDR2 YSLEER. The CDR3 consists of 14 residues. DNA for the CDR3: TGCGCCAGCAGCCGGGGGGGCGGTGGCGGGGAGCTGTTTTTT. The encoded protein is CASSRGGGGGELFF.

This rearrangement joins TRBV25-1 to TRBJ2-5, with D perhaps matching TRBD2 (5 bases). The CDR3 runs to 14 residues. Germline V gene lookup returns CDR1 MGHDK and CDR2 SYGVNS. V was clipped by 4 bases and J by 1 base, with 10 bases between them. Here the CDR3 reads CASSVRRIQETQYF. Here the CDR3 DNA reads TGTGCCAGCAGTGTACGGAGGATCCAAGAGACCCAGTACTTC.

The chain links TRBV2 to TRBJ2-3; 8 nucleotides align to TRBD2. There are 17 residues in the CDR3. Germline V gene lookup returns CDR1 SNHLY and CDR2 FYNNEI. V gave up 5 bases and J gave up 0 bases; unmatched junction bases: 10. The CDR3 loop is CASSYLAGTRSTDTQYF. The CDR3 DNA sequence: TGTGCCAGCAGTTACTTAGCCGGGACTAGGAGCACAGATACGCAGTATTTT.

This clone was found once. The chain has TRBV27 and TRBJ1-6; maybe TRBD1 (6 bases). Germline CDR1 is MNHEY and CDR2 is SMNVEV (reference sequence). This CDR3 is 14 amino acids long. V shed 5 bases and J shed 6 bases, with 11 bases lying between them. The CDR3 DNA sequence: TGTGCCAGCAGTCGCAGGGGCTTTAATTCACCCCTCCACTTT. Translating it yields CASSRRGFNSPLHF.

The V gene is TRBV5-1, the J gene TRBJ1-1; TRBD1 agrees at 8 bases. Germline V CDR1 and CDR2: SGHRS, YFSETQ. The trim removed 4 bases at V and 2 bases at J, leaving 7 bases unmatched. The CDR3 has 15 amino acids. CDR3 coding DNA: TGCGCCAGCAGCCCACGACAGGGGACCAACACTGAAGCTTTCTTT. The encoded protein is CASSPRQGTNTEAFF.

The chain links TRBV6-5 to TRBJ2-1; 11 bases agree with TRBD2. Per the germline V gene, CDR1 is MNHEY and CDR2 is SVGAGI. This CDR3 has 15 residues. V lost 5 bases to trimming and J lost 8 bases; unmatched junction nucleotides: 8. CDR3 coding DNA: TGTGCCAGCAGTAATTTAGCGGGGGGGCGCGATGAGCAGTTCTTC. Translating it yields CASSNLAGGRDEQFF.

The V and J genes are TRBV30 and TRBJ2-1; D not resolved. The CDR3 has 13 residues. Germline CDR1 reads GTSNPN; CDR2 reads SVGIG (reference sequence). V gave up 0 bases and J gave up 4 bases, with 7 bases separating them. The CDR3 sequence is CAWSVLRYNEQFF. DNA of the CDR3: TGTGCCTGGAGTGTACTGCGGTACAATGAGCAGTTCTTC.

The chain is built from TRBV6-1 and TRBJ1-1; D might be TRBD1 (5 bases). The germline CDR1 and CDR2 sequences are MNHNS and SASEGT. This CDR3 has 12 amino acids. V was trimmed by 5 bases and J by 5 bases, leaving 9 bases between them. The CDR3 DNA is TGTGCCAGCAGTACCCGGGGGACTGAAGCTTTCTTT. This codes for CASSTRGTEAFF.

The genes are TRBV7-6 and TRBJ2-3; 9 nucleotides match TRBD1. The germline gives CDR1 SGHVS, CDR2 FNYEAQ. This CDR3 comprises 17 residues. The ends lost 0 bases at V and 0 bases at J; junction bases unmatched: 4. DNA of the CDR3: TGTGCCAGCAGCTTAGCAAAGACAGGGGGTAGCACAGATACGCAGTATTTT. Amino acids: CASSLAKTGGSTDTQYF. The whole variable domain, remainder taken from reference TRBV7-6 and TRBJ2-3, is GAGVSQSPRYKVTKRGQDVALRCDPISGHVSLYWYRQALGQGPEFLTYFNYEAQQDKSGLPNDRFSAERPEGSISTLTIQRTEQRDSAMYRCASSLAKTGGSTDTQYFGPGTRLTVL.

The V call is TRBV5-1, the J call TRBJ2-6, with 8 bases matching TRBD1. V trimming: 0 bases; J trimming: 8 bases; junction bases outside the gene matches: 4. This CDR3 is built from 15 residues. Per the germline V gene, CDR1 is SGHRS and CDR2 is YFSETQ. CDR3 sequence (DNA): TGCGCCAGCAGCTTGGAGACAGGGGCCTCCAACGTCCTGACTTTC. It translates to CASSLETGASNVLTF.

The V gene is TRBV18, the J gene TRBJ1-4; TRBD1 matches at 10 bases. J was trimmed by 6 bases and V by 2 bases; bases with no gene match: 3. CDR1 and CDR2 from the germline V gene are KGHSH and LQKENI. This CDR3 comprises 15 residues. The CDR3 sequence: CASSPSGTGDEKLFF. As DNA, the CDR3 is TGTGCCAGCTCACCATCCGGGACAGGGGATGAAAAACTGTTTTTT.

The V and J genes are TRBV28 and TRBJ2-7; tentative D call: TRBD2 (6 bases). V was shortened by 3 bases and J by 9 bases, with 21 bases between the two germline ends. Germline-derived CDR1 and CDR2 are MDHEN and SYDVKM. The CDR3 loop spans 15 amino acids. The CDR3 sequence is CASSFSTRALGGQYF. As DNA, the CDR3 is TGTGCCAGCAGTTTCTCCACTAGAGCCCTGGGGGGGCAGTACTTC.

The V gene is TRBV11-3, the J gene TRBJ2-3; TRBD2 matches at 9 bases. There are 17 residues in the CDR3. CDR1 and CDR2 from the germline V gene are SGHNT and YENEEA. Unmatched junction bases numbered 9, after V lost 4 bases and J lost 1 base. CDR3 sequence reads: CASSSLLERGGTDTQYF. CDR3 bases: TGTGCCAGCAGCTCCCTCCTGGAGCGGGGGGGCACAGATACGCAGTATTTT.

This sequence joins TRBV25-1 and TRBJ1-2; no reliable D call. CDR3 size: 14 residues. Germline assignment: CDR1 MGHDK and CDR2 SYGVNS. V was shortened by 1 base and J by 8 bases, with 14 bases between the two germline ends. In DNA, the CDR3 is TGTGCCAGCAGTGAATCGGGCGGGTCGAGGGGCTACACCTTC. Its protein product is CASSESGGSRGYTF.

The chain employs TRBV27 and TRBJ1-1, with D perhaps TRBD1 (5 bases). Per germline, CDR1 MNHEY and CDR2 SMNVEV (reference sequence). Deletions cut 3 bases from V and 1 base from J, with 9 bases between. The CDR3 has 14 residues. The DNA of the CDR3 is TGTGCCAGCAGTTTGGGGCGGTGGAACACTGAAGCTTTCTTT. Translation gives CASSLGRWNTEAFF.

This chain links TRBV7-9 with TRBJ1-2; 7 bases fit TRBD1. Trimming cost V 5 bases and J 12 bases; bases outside gene matches: 12. The CDR3 covers 13 residues. Germline loops: CDR1 SEHNR, CDR2 FQNEAQ (reference sequence). The CDR3 DNA is TGTGCCAGCAGCGTACCCGGGACAGCGGCTCACACCTTC. Its protein is CASSVPGTAAHTF. Based on the CDR3 plus reference TRBV7-9 and TRBJ1-2, the full variable domain is DTGVSQNPRHKITKRGQNVTFRCDPISEHNRLYWYRQTLGQGPEFLTYFQNEAQLEKSRLLSDRFSAERPKGSFSTLEIQRTEQGDSAMYLCASSVPGTAAHTFGSGTRLTVV.

This clone was detected a few times. The J gene is TRBJ2-2, the V gene TRBV19, with TRBD1 matching 8 bases. Per germline, CDR1 LNHDA and CDR2 SQIVND (reference sequence). The CDR3 totals 15 residues. V was pared by 7 bases and J by 6 bases, with 10 bases of the junction left unmatched. CDR3 residues: CASNPGQASSGELFF. The CDR3 region has the DNA TGTGCCAGTAATCCGGGACAGGCGAGTTCCGGGGAGCTGTTTTTT.

The V and J genes are TRBV15 and TRBJ1-2, with D hard to call. The V end lost 0 bases, the J end lost 4 bases, and 12 bases lay between the germline ends. The CDR3 has 15 residues. The germline V gene encodes CDR1 LNHNV and CDR2 YYDKDF (reference sequence). CDR3 nucleotides: TGTGCCACCAGCAGAGATCGAGTTAACAGCTATGGCTACACCTTC. Residues: CATSRDRVNSYGYTF.

The rearrangement joins TRBV4-3 to TRBJ1-4, with D maybe TRBD1 (5 bases). Germline loops: CDR1 LGHNA, CDR2 YSLEER. CDR3 length equals 16 residues. Trimming left V 0 bases short and J 7 bases short, with 15 bases between. CDR3 sequence: CASSQDRRQGPEKLFF. The CDR3 DNA reads as TGCGCCAGCAGCCAAGATCGGCGGCAGGGTCCTGAAAAACTGTTTTTT.

The V and J genes are TRBV6-5 and TRBJ2-5, with D possibly matching TRBD1 (5 bases). TRBJ2-7 matches the DNA end more closely, so the J call is doubtful. The CDR3 covers 13 residues. Germline V gene sequence: CDR1 MNHEY, CDR2 SVGAGI. The CDR3 DNA reads TGTGCCAGCAGCCCAGGGTCTTCCTACGAGCAGTACTTC. Its translation: CASSPGSSYEQYF.

This clone was recorded only once. The V gene is TRBV7-8, the J gene TRBJ1-4; D unclear. The V gene's germline CDR1 is SGHVS and CDR2 FQNEAQ. Trimming cost V 1 base and J 0 bases, with 15 bases left between them. The CDR3 sequence is 18 residues long. As DNA, the CDR3 is TGTGCCAGCAGCTTAGTAGGAGTGGTCGTTGCAACTAATGAAAAACTGTTTTTT. This encodes CASSLVGVVVATNEKLFF.

The chain uses TRBV4-2 and TRBJ2-1, with 16 bases identical to TRBD2. This CDR3 is built from 21 residues. In germline, CDR1 is LGHNA, CDR2 YNFKEQ. V trimming: 4 bases; J trimming: 6 bases; junction bases outside the gene matches: 18. The CDR3 loop is CASSPTPGLAGGRGRGNEQFF. CDR3 DNA: TGTGCCAGCAGCCCAACTCCGGGACTAGCGGGAGGGCGTGGGCGGGGCAATGAGCAGTTCTTC.

The chain combines TRBV5-5 with TRBJ1-2; 9 positions agree with TRBD1. Germline V lookup: CDR1 SGHKS, CDR2 YYEKEE (reference sequence). The CDR3 has 16 amino acids. V shed 4 bases, J shed 6 bases, and the junction held 13 bases outside the gene matches. CDR3 sequence reads: CASSGTGGSFRDGYTF. CDR3 DNA: TGTGCCAGCAGCGGAACAGGGGGCTCCTTCCGTGATGGCTACACCTTC.

CDR3 sequence: CASSARQDEAFF. CDR3 sequence (DNA): TGTGCCAGCAGTGCCCGACAGGATGAAGCTTTCTTT. The V gene is TRBV6-4, the J gene TRBJ1-1; possibly TRBD1 for D (6 bases). The CDR3 contains 12 residues. The germline V and J ends were trimmed by 4 bases and 7 bases, with 10 bases remaining between them. Germline lookup yields CDR1 MRHNA and CDR2 SNTAGT.

The chain is built from TRBV6-1 and TRBJ1-2; 7 bases agree with TRBD1. Trimming cost V 0 bases and J 6 bases; bases outside gene matches: 4. The CDR3 loop spans 14 amino acids. Germline V gene sequence: CDR1 MNHNS, CDR2 SASEGT. The DNA for the CDR3 is TGTGCCAGCAGTGAAGCGGGGACAGAGAATGGCTACACCTTC. This translates into CASSEAGTENGYTF.

The V gene is TRBV6-5, the J gene TRBJ2-5; perhaps TRBD1 as D (7 bases). The V gene's germline CDR1 is MNHEY and CDR2 SVGAGI. The ends were cut back, 0 bases at V and 5 bases at J, with 16 bases in the middle. The length of the CDR3 is 16 residues. In nucleotides, the CDR3 is TGTGCCAGCAGTTACTCCCGGGGGACAGTCTCGGAGACCCAGTACTTC. Its protein is CASSYSRGTVSETQYF.

This clone was counted a single time. The rearrangement joins TRBV10-3 to TRBJ2-1; 11 bases fit TRBD2. Trimming cost V 6 bases and J 5 bases; bases outside gene matches: 6. CDR1 is ENHRY and CDR2 is SYGVKD in the germline V gene. This CDR3 contains 15 residues. The CDR3 region has the DNA TGTGCCATCAGCCGTGGGACTAGCGGACACAATGAGCAGTTCTTC. It yields the protein CAISRGTSGHNEQFF.